This T cell receptor beta chain was captured by sequencing in a study of Graves' ophthalmopathy and Graves' hyperthyroidism. Note on this clonotype: No antigen is known for it. Relative to the germline gene, one junction end is altered; a read error may explain this.

Findings of the study overall: Ophthalmopathy could be told apart from stable hyperthyroidism by a 13-signature model (87.88% sensitivity, around 81% specificity).

Disease in donors with ophthalmopathy had moderate-to-severe activity, CAS ≥3, NOSPECS ≥4 and under 3 months' duration. The diagnostic workup employed clinical symptoms, serum thyroxine, TRAb, thyroid ultrasound and orbital computed tomography. Amplification from RNA transcripts yielded the TCR beta CDR3 regions. First-round RT-PCR employed HTBI primers, with a second-round multiplex PCR after it. From the multiplex PCR reads, TCRdb called clonotypes with MiXCR, one entry per CDR3 protein. The sample lists almost 750,000 distinct CDR3 sequences, approximately 40% occurring once. This TCR was sampled from an adult man with Graves' ophthalmopathy. What was sequenced was peripheral blood.

CDR3 bases: TGCGCCAGCAGCCTAACGACAGGTTTAGGGTACGAGCAGTACTTC. Its protein is CASSLTTGLGYEQYF. The chain uses TRBV5-5 and TRBJ2-7, with D possibly being TRBD1 (6 bases). CDR1 is SGHKS, CDR2 YYEKEE, per germline (reference sequence). The CDR3 runs 15 residues.